A single sample gave rise to the 16 T cell receptor beta chains below, sequenced in a study of immune heterogeneity within non-small cell lung tumors. Multiplex PCR was performed with 32 V and 13 J primers, and it amplified TCR beta CDR3. One entry per CDR3 protein results from TCRdb running MiXCR on the multiplex PCR reads. The sample carries 12,000 to 15,000 distinct CDR3 sequences, 30% to 35% recorded once. Template material for each sample was 500 to 650 ng of bulk tumor genomic DNA. Every primary tumor yielded several biopsies, spaced far apart, that were taken during surgery. Each patient presented with untreated, newly diagnosed non-small cell lung cancer and received curative surgery. Input material: lung tumor tissue. The receptor set was obtained from a woman in her fifties or sixties with non-small cell lung cancer.

To note about this clonotype: Since a much larger clone is just one base distant, this may be a read error. The chain joins TRBV24-1 to TRBJ2-1, with 9 bases aligning to TRBD2. Germline CDR1 and CDR2: KGHDR and SFDVKD. The CDR3 loop spans 17 amino acids. Trimming removed 0 bases from V and 6 bases from J; junction bases left unmatched: 8. CDR3 loop: CATSDLDGGGDSNEQFF. For the CDR3, the DNA is TGTGCCACCAGTGATTTGGATGGCGGGGGGGATTCCAATGAGCAGTTCTTC.

This chain links TRBV20-1 with TRBJ2-3; 7 positions match TRBD2. Trimming took 5 bases from V and 0 from J; bases not matched to a gene: 5. CDR1 is DFQATT, CDR2 SNEGSKA, per germline (reference sequence). The CDR3 spans 14 residues. In DNA, the CDR3 is TGCAGTGCTCCTCTAGCGGAAAGCACAGATACGCAGTATTTT. Protein sequence: CSAPLAESTDTQYF.

This clonotype was counted between two and nine times. The J gene is TRBJ2-2, the V gene TRBV18; weak D call: TRBD2 (6 bases). The CDR3 spans 14 residues. Germline V gives CDR1 KGHSH, CDR2 LQKENI. V lost 8 bases and J 5 bases, leaving 15 bases between the germline ends. The CDR3 DNA is TGTGCCAGCGACGGAGGGACGAGAACCGGGGAGCTGTTTTTT. Translated, it gives CASDGGTRTGELFF.

This clonotype was detected many times. The chain has TRBV5-1 and TRBJ1-4, with a tentative D call TRBD1 (6 bases). V lost 1 base and J lost 0, with 10 bases in between. This CDR3 contains 16 residues. The germline CDR1 and CDR2 sequences are SGHRS and YFSETQ. CDR3 sequence: CASSLSGGATNEKLFF. CDR3 sequence (DNA): TGCGCCAGCAGCTTGAGCGGGGGCGCAACTAATGAAAAACTGTTTTTT.

In this sample, this clonotype is medium-sized. This chain links TRBV19 with TRBJ1-4; maybe TRBD1 (5 bases). From germline, CDR1 is LNHDA and CDR2 SQIVND (reference sequence). V lost 7 bases, J lost 0 bases, and 15 bases lay in between. CDR3 size: 16 residues. The CDR3, as DNA: TGTGCCAGTAAACCAGGGAATACGGCAACTAATGAAAAACTGTTTTTT. It is translated as CASKPGNTATNEKLFF.

This clonotype is judged medium-sized (0.01 to 0.1%). This sequence joins TRBV6-2 or TRBV6-3 and TRBJ2-7, with TRBD1 as a possible D gene (5 bases). The V gene's germline CDR1 is MNHEY and CDR2 SVGEGT. With 6 bases removed from V and 4 bases from J, the gap between germline ends came to 19 bases. There are 15 residues in the CDR3. The CDR3 here is CASRYTTGDSYEQYF. DNA for the CDR3: TGTGCCAGCAGATATACTACAGGAGACTCTTACGAGCAGTACTTC.

This clonotype came up many times. V usage is TRBV9 and J usage is TRBJ2-1; TRBD2 agrees at 9 bases. The CDR3 runs to 16 residues. Germline trimming cut 0 bases from V and 6 bases from J; bases unmatched to any gene: 7. Germline CDR1 SGDLS, CDR2 YYNGEE. CDR3 in amino acids: CASSVAGSGSLNEQFF. CDR3 DNA sequence: TGTGCCAGCAGCGTAGCGGGTAGCGGGAGCCTCAATGAGCAGTTCTTC.

Remarks on this clonotype: The junction departs from germline at one end; a sequencing error may be responsible. This chain connects TRBV28 to TRBJ2-7, with TRBD1 matching over 9 bases. The germline CDR1 and CDR2 sequences are MDHEN and SYDVKM. This CDR3 has 14 amino acids. CDR3 sequence: CASNLNRGLYEQYF. CDR3 bases: TGTGCCAGCAATTTAAACAGGGGGCTGTACGAGCAGTACTTC.

This sequence joins TRBV12-3 or TRBV12-4 and TRBJ1-1, with D perhaps matching TRBD1 (6 bases). The V gene lost 1 base and the J gene lost 0 bases, with 12 bases spanning the gap. The CDR3 is 16 residues long. The CDR3 spells CASSLGDRKLNTEAFF. CDR3 coding DNA: TGTGCCAGCAGTTTAGGCGACAGGAAACTGAACACTGAAGCTTTCTTT.

This clonotype was seen more than once but under ten times. V and J are TRBV5-1 and TRBJ2-7, with 8 bases matching TRBD1. Germline CDR1 is SGHRS and CDR2 is YFSETQ. The CDR3 has 15 residues. After removal of 4 bases from V and 6 bases from J, the junction contained 12 bases not matched to a gene. CDR3 in amino acids: CASSGQGGSASEQYF. As DNA, the CDR3 is TGCGCCAGCAGCGGACAGGGTGGTTCTGCGAGCGAGCAGTACTTC. The full variable domain, in which reference TRBV5-1 and TRBJ2-7 provide the parts outside the CDR3, is KAGVTQTPRYLIKTRGQQVTLSCSPISGHRSVSWYQQTPGQGLQFLFEYFSETQRNKGNFPGRFSGRQFSNSRSEMNVSTLELGDSALYLCASSGQGGSASEQYFGPGTRLTVT.

As to this clonotype: A clone one base away is much larger, so this may be a read error. The V and J genes are TRBV10-2 and TRBJ2-1; D is unclear. This CDR3 comprises 13 residues. Germline-derived CDR1 and CDR2 are WSHSY and SAAADI. Trimming pared 6 bases from V and 2 bases from J, leaving 8 bases between. The CDR3 DNA is TGCGCCAGCAGAGCCCATGCCTACAATGAGCAGTTCTTC. Encoded protein: CASRAHAYNEQFF.

This clonotype was detected many times. The V gene is TRBV7-6, the J gene TRBJ1-6; no definite D call. CDR1 and CDR2 (germline): SGHVS, FNYEAQ. This CDR3 has 15 amino acids. V shed 1 base and J shed 0 bases, with 4 bases lying between them. The CDR3 region is CASSLGGSYNSPLHF. The CDR3 DNA is TGTGCCAGCAGCTTAGGGGGCTCCTATAATTCACCCCTCCACTTT.

The rearrangement uses TRBV5-1 and TRBJ2-1, with TRBD2 matching 8 bases. The CDR3 totals 13 residues. V shed 2 bases, J shed 10 bases, and the junction held 5 bases outside the gene matches. Germline CDR1 and CDR2: SGHRS and YFSETQ. The CDR3 sequence is CASSLYRGGEQFF. CDR3 sequence (DNA): TGCGCCAGCAGCTTATATCGGGGGGGCGAGCAGTTCTTC.

J is TRBJ2-2 and V is TRBV20-1, with TRBD2 identical over 13 bases. This CDR3 is built from 16 residues. Per the germline V gene, CDR1 is DFQATT and CDR2 is SNEGSKA (reference sequence). Unmatched junction bases numbered 11, after V lost 6 bases and J lost 7 bases. Here the CDR3 reads CSALALAGGSGGELFF. The CDR3 coding sequence is TGCAGTGCCCTCGCACTAGCGGGGGGGTCGGGCGGGGAGCTGTTTTTT.

The chain recombines TRBV20-1 with TRBJ2-7, with TRBD2 matching 7 bases. This CDR3 contains 15 residues. Losses at the gene ends were 3 bases for V and 5 bases for J; bases not matched to a gene: 13. CDR1 DFQATT and CDR2 SNEGSKA come from the germline V gene (reference sequence). The CDR3 loop reads CSARSGTILGDEQYF. CDR3 DNA sequence: TGCAGTGCTAGGTCCGGGACTATCCTCGGGGACGAGCAGTACTTC.

The chain couples TRBV27 to TRBJ2-7; D call uncertain. Germline V lookup: CDR1 MNHEY, CDR2 SMNVEV (reference sequence). CDR3 size: 14 residues. Trimming shortened V by 4 bases and J by 2 bases, and 12 bases separated the two germline ends. CDR3 coding DNA: TGTGCCAGCAGTTATGATGGCCGAACCTACGAGCAGTACTTC. Protein sequence: CASSYDGRTYEQYF.